What follows are 17 T cell receptor beta chains derived from one specimen sequenced in a study of T cells in Graves' hyperthyroidism and ophthalmopathy. The source material, RNA transcripts, was used to amplify TCR beta CDR3 regions. RT-PCR in the first round (using the HTBI primer set) targeted the TCR CDR3. TCRdb fed the multiplex PCR reads into MiXCR, producing one record per CDR3 protein. The sample shows roughly 400,000 distinct CDR3 sequences, over 11% of them seen only once. The sequenced sample consisted of blood. The source of these receptors is a man between 45 and 60 years old with Graves' ophthalmopathy.

The table lists this clonotype with a few counts. The rearrangement joins TRBV20-1 to TRBJ1-6; no firm D call. Germline-derived CDR1 and CDR2 are DFQATT and SNEGSKA (reference sequence). The V gene lost 3 bases and the J gene lost 1 base, with 7 bases spanning the gap. The CDR3 consists of 14 residues. The CDR3 bases are TGCAGTGCTAGCGTAGGGTCCTATAATTCACCCCTCCACTTT. It codes for CSASVGSYNSPLHF.

This clonotype has a handful of counts. The chain combines TRBV10-3 with TRBJ2-3, with D hard to call. Germline-derived CDR1 and CDR2 are ENHRY and SYGVKD. This CDR3 is 14 amino acids long. V gave up 4 bases and J gave up 2 bases, with 10 bases separating them. CDR3 sequence reads: CAISVEKTTDTQYF. The DNA for the CDR3 is TGTGCCATCAGTGTCGAGAAGACCACAGATACGCAGTATTTT.

This clonotype was recorded at least ten times. The rearrangement joins TRBV6-1 to TRBJ1-2; D might be TRBD1 (6 bases). Germline V gives CDR1 MNHNS, CDR2 SASEGT. V was trimmed by 1 base and J by 5 bases, leaving 11 bases between them. This CDR3 has 14 residues. The CDR3 coding sequence is TGTGCCAGCAGTGAAGGGCCAGGGGCGTATGGCTACACCTTC. As protein: CASSEGPGAYGYTF.

This clonotype was seen repeatedly, ten times or more. This sequence joins TRBV12-3 or TRBV12-4 and TRBJ1-5; D uncertain. The germline V and J ends were trimmed by 2 bases and 6 bases, with 11 bases remaining between them. This CDR3 region has 14 residues. Here the CDR3 reads CASSLSGLIQPQHF. The CDR3 coding sequence is TGTGCCAGCAGTTTATCGGGGTTGATTCAGCCCCAGCATTTT.

This clonotype was seen ten or more times. The V and J genes are TRBV11-2 and TRBJ2-5; tentative D call: TRBD1 (7 bases). The V end lost 3 bases, the J end lost 5 bases, and 10 bases lay between the germline ends. Germline loops: CDR1 SGHAT, CDR2 FQNNGV. The CDR3 covers 13 residues. The CDR3 DNA reads TGTGCCAGCAGCTTCCCAGGGGGGGAGACCCAGTACTTC. Residues: CASSFPGGETQYF.

The chain employs TRBV19 and TRBJ2-7; D tentatively fits TRBD1 or TRBD2 (5 bases each). V was pared by 6 bases and J by 0 bases, with 18 bases between. There are 16 residues in the CDR3. Germline V gives CDR1 LNHDA, CDR2 SQIVND (reference sequence). CDR3 sequence: CASSKTRQTSSYEQYF. The CDR3 DNA is TGTGCCAGTAGCAAAACTAGACAGACAAGCTCCTACGAGCAGTACTTC.

Only a few counts were recorded for this clonotype. This chain uses TRBV5-1 with TRBJ2-1, with 9 bases lining up with TRBD1. The germline V gene encodes CDR1 SGHRS and CDR2 YFSETQ. The CDR3 has 15 residues. The trim removed 4 bases at V and 4 bases at J, leaving 6 bases unmatched. In nucleotides, the CDR3 is TGCGCCAGCAGCGGGACAGGGAGCATTTACAATGAGCAGTTCTTC. It translates to CASSGTGSIYNEQFF.

This clonotype was recorded a few times. The chain couples TRBV29-1 to TRBJ2-1; no clear D gene. This CDR3 has 13 residues. V was shortened by 4 bases and J by 0 bases, with 7 bases between the two germline ends. In germline, CDR1 is SQVTM, CDR2 ANQGSEA. The CDR3 reads CSVGSSSYNEQFF. In DNA, the CDR3 is TGCAGCGTTGGGTCTAGCTCCTACAATGAGCAGTTCTTC.

This clonotype was counted ten times or more. The rearrangement links TRBV12-3 or TRBV12-4 to TRBJ2-1; 14 nucleotides align to TRBD2. Losses at the gene ends were 5 bases for V and 2 bases for J; bases not matched to a gene: 5. The CDR3 covers 17 residues. The CDR3 nucleotides read TGTGCCAGCAGTAGGGGACTAGCGGGAGTAGCCTACAATGAGCAGTTCTTC. This translates into CASSRGLAGVAYNEQFF.

This clonotype was observed at least ten times. The chain is built from TRBV7-9 and TRBJ1-4, with a tentative D call TRBD1 (5 bases). The CDR3 loop spans 15 amino acids. V was trimmed by 1 base and J by 5 bases, leaving 11 bases between them. The germline V gene has CDR1 SEHNR and CDR2 FQNEAQ (reference sequence). This CDR3 reads CASSLEGFGNEKLFF. The DNA for the CDR3 is TGTGCCAGCAGCTTAGAGGGGTTCGGGAATGAAAAACTGTTTTTT.

As for this clonotype: This sequence may be a read error, since a much larger clone differs from it by one base. V usage is TRBV30 and J usage is TRBJ2-2; D is unclear. Germline assignment: CDR1 GTSNPN and CDR2 SVGIG (reference sequence). V was shortened by 3 bases and J by 0 bases, with 11 bases between the two germline ends. There are 15 residues in the CDR3. In DNA, the CDR3 is TGTGCCTGGAGGACGAGACTTACGAACACCGGGGAGCTGTTTTTT. Translation gives CAWRTRLTNTGELFF.

This clonotype has a count of ten or more. The chain combines TRBV5-4 with TRBJ2-4; no definite D call. This CDR3 spans 14 amino acids. Trimming stripped 1 base from V and 7 bases from J, with 12 bases between. CDR1 and CDR2 from the germline V gene are SGHNT and YYREEE (reference sequence). CDR3 residues: CASSLYSAYNIQYF. CDR3 sequence (DNA): TGTGCCAGCAGCTTGTACAGCGCTTACAACATTCAGTACTTC.

This clonotype appeared many times. The chain uses TRBV20-1 and TRBJ2-3; TRBD2 matches at 12 bases. Per the germline V gene, CDR1 is DFQATT and CDR2 is SNEGSKA (reference sequence). Trimming removed 6 bases from V and 4 bases from J; junction bases left unmatched: 5. The CDR3 sequence is 14 residues long. For the CDR3, the DNA is TGCAGTGCGAAACTAGCGGGAGGTGCAGATACGCAGTATTTT. Its translation is CSAKLAGGADTQYF.

This clonotype was observed many times. This sequence joins TRBV27 and TRBJ1-1, with no clear D. This CDR3 region has 14 residues. Trimming took off 0 bases at V and 1 base at J, with 6 bases between the two ends. Per germline, CDR1 MNHEY and CDR2 SMNVEV (reference sequence). This CDR3 is CASSLSWGNTEAFF. In DNA form, the CDR3 reads TGTGCCAGCAGTTTATCATGGGGGAACACTGAAGCTTTCTTT.

Ten or more counts support this clonotype. This chain uses TRBV20-1 with TRBJ2-3; D is possibly TRBD2 (6 bases). The CDR3 totals 15 residues. The germline gives CDR1 DFQATT, CDR2 SNEGSKA (reference sequence). V lost 4 bases and J lost 3, with 17 bases in between. In DNA, the CDR3 is TGCAGTGCTACCCTTTTTACGGGAGTAACAGATACGCAGTATTTT. Its protein product is CSATLFTGVTDTQYF.

There are a few counts of this clonotype. V usage is TRBV14 and J usage is TRBJ2-1; D may be TRBD2 (6 bases). V shed 2 bases and J shed 6 bases, with 11 bases lying between them. This CDR3 has 14 amino acids. The V gene's germline CDR1 is SGHDN and CDR2 FVKESK. This CDR3 reads CASSQSGLSNEQFF. Here the CDR3 DNA reads TGTGCCAGCAGCCAATCGGGACTCAGCAATGAGCAGTTCTTC.

This clonotype was recorded a few times. The gene calls are TRBV18 and TRBJ2-3, with 7 bases identical to TRBD1. V lost 5 bases and J lost 3; bases outside the gene matches: 8. Germline V lookup: CDR1 KGHSH, CDR2 LQKENI. The CDR3 consists of 15 residues. CDR3 coding DNA: TGTGCCAGCTCAGAAGGACAGGTTAGAACAGATACGCAGTATTTT. Protein: CASSEGQVRTDTQYF.